Presented here are 32 T cell receptor beta chains from one specimen sequenced in a study of blood T cell repertoires in COVID-19. Sequenced by immunoSEQ multiplex PCR; TCRdb stores in-frame clones only, minus some. The sample has roughly 250,000 clones; around 87% are singletons. Sample: PBMCs or T cells enriched from blood (not recorded which). The receptors shown here come from a woman aged 25 to 39 with acute COVID-19.

This chain uses TRBV24-1 with TRBJ2-3, with TRBD1 identical over 8 bases. The CDR3 covers 13 residues. J lost 4 bases, V lost 8 bases, and 4 bases had no gene match. Germline V gene data show CDR1 as KGHDR and CDR2 as SFDVKD. CDR3: CATKDRVADTQYF. The CDR3 nucleotides read TGTGCCACCAAGGACAGGGTGGCAGATACGCAGTATTTT.

The V gene is TRBV7-9, the J gene TRBJ1-2, with D possibly matching TRBD1 (5 bases). V was pared by 11 bases and J by 2 bases, with 12 bases between. The germline V gene has CDR1 SEHNR and CDR2 FQNEAQ (reference sequence). CDR3 size: 12 residues. CDR3 loop: CAGGEINYGYTF. The CDR3 DNA is TGTGCCGGGGGGGAGATCAACTATGGCTACACCTTC.

This chain links TRBV19 with TRBJ1-5; weak D call: TRBD1 (6 bases). Germline V gene data show CDR1 as LNHDA and CDR2 as SQIVND (reference sequence). The CDR3 has 12 amino acids. V lost 8 bases to trimming and J lost 7 bases, with 12 bases between them. CDR3 amino acids: CASSGVGQPQHF. Here the CDR3 DNA reads TGTGCCAGTTCAGGGGTAGGCCAGCCCCAGCATTTT.

This rearrangement joins TRBV19 to TRBJ1-1, with 8 nucleotides matching TRBD1. The germline gives CDR1 LNHDA, CDR2 SQIVND (reference sequence). This CDR3 has 13 residues. Unmatched junction bases numbered 3, after V lost 5 bases and J lost 4 bases. The CDR3 DNA reads as TGTGCCAGTAGTTCTACAGGGGGCACTGAAGCTTTCTTT. This gives the protein CASSSTGGTEAFF.

The chain combines TRBV19 with TRBJ2-7; a possible D gene is TRBD1 (5 bases). This CDR3 is 14 amino acids long. Deletions cut 7 bases from V and 1 base from J, with 14 bases between. CDR1 LNHDA and CDR2 SQIVND come from the germline V gene (reference sequence). The CDR3 DNA reads as TGTGCCAGTATGAAGACAGTCTATTCCTACGAGCAGTACTTC. Protein sequence: CASMKTVYSYEQYF.

A single count supports this clone. V usage is TRBV2 and J usage is TRBJ1-6; D is possibly TRBD1 (5 bases). The CDR3 covers 15 residues. V was pared by 0 bases and J by 5 bases, with 8 bases between. From germline, CDR1 is SNHLY and CDR2 FYNNEI. The CDR3: CASSEATENNSPLHF. CDR3 nucleotide sequence: TGTGCCAGCAGTGAAGCGACAGAAAATAATTCACCCCTCCACTTT.

This chain's CDR3 is CASSLRREGYEQYF. In DNA, the CDR3 is TGTGCCAGCAGCTTGAGGCGGGAGGGCTACGAGCAGTACTTC. The rearrangement joins TRBV11-2 to TRBJ2-7; 9 nucleotides line up with TRBD2. This CDR3 contains 14 residues. Germline V CDR1 and CDR2: SGHAT, FQNNGV. J was trimmed by 3 bases and V by 3 bases; bases with no gene match: 3.

The CDR3 reads CASSQGRHPYEQYF. The DNA for the CDR3 is TGTGCCAGCAGCCAGGGCAGACATCCCTACGAGCAGTACTTC. V usage is TRBV9 and J usage is TRBJ2-7, with a tentative D call TRBD1 (5 bases). V gave up 4 bases and J gave up 2 bases, with 13 bases separating them. Germline CDR1 reads SGDLS; CDR2 reads YYNGEE. The CDR3 is made up of 14 amino acids.

This chain links TRBV3-1 (or the pseudogene TRBV3-2) with TRBJ1-4; D remains unclear. The CDR3 has 15 residues. CDR1 is LGHDT and CDR2 is YNNKEL in the germline V gene (reference sequence). V lost 1 base and J lost 4, with 10 bases in between. For the CDR3, the DNA is TGTGCCAGCAGCCAAGTTTCGACGGGTAATGAAAAACTGTTTTTT. Amino acids: CASSQVSTGNEKLFF.

This clone was detected a few times. The chain has TRBV7-9 and TRBJ1-2; D is possibly TRBD1 (6 bases). V was pared by 4 bases and J by 4 bases, with 16 bases between. The germline gives CDR1 SEHNR, CDR2 FQNEAQ (reference sequence). The CDR3 covers 15 residues. The CDR3 is CASSSRGGTGYGYTF. The CDR3 bases are TGTGCCAGCAGCTCCCGAGGGGGAACGGGCTATGGCTACACCTTC.

This clone was counted a single time. Distinct nucleotide sequences in the sample also encode this CDR3. This chain links TRBV5-1 with TRBJ2-7, with 7 bases identical to TRBD1. The CDR3 loop spans 14 amino acids. V shed 0 bases and J 1 base; nucleotides not matched to a gene: 1. The germline gives CDR1 SGHRS, CDR2 YFSETQ. The CDR3, as DNA: TGCGCCAGCAGCTTGGGACAGGGATCCTACGAGCAGTACTTC. Translating it yields CASSLGQGSYEQYF. The full variable domain, its missing parts supplied by reference TRBV5-1 and TRBJ2-7, is KAGVTQTPRYLIKTRGQQVTLSCSPISGHRSVSWYQQTPGQGLQFLFEYFSETQRNKGNFPGRFSGRQFSNSRSEMNVSTLELGDSALYLCASSLGQGSYEQYFGPGTRLTVT.

The chain carries TRBV28 and TRBJ2-2, with D possibly TRBD2 on 6 matching bases. The CDR3 runs to 16 residues. The germline CDR1 and CDR2 sequences are MDHEN and SYDVKM. The V end lost 4 bases, the J end lost 5 bases, and 17 bases lay between the germline ends. This chain's CDR3 is CASSSLRREGTGELFF. The CDR3 DNA reads as TGTGCCAGCAGTTCCCTGAGGCGGGAAGGGACCGGGGAGCTGTTTTTT.

The chain uses TRBV30 and TRBJ2-5, with D perhaps matching TRBD2 (5 bases). Looked up from germline, CDR1 is GTSNPN and CDR2 is SVGIG (reference sequence). The CDR3 extends over 15 amino acids. Trimming took 5 bases from V and 2 from J, leaving 18 bases between them. CDR3 amino acids: CAWGSGTVLQETQYF. CDR3 in DNA: TGTGCCTGGGGGAGCGGCACAGTTTTACAAGAGACCCAGTACTTC.

The V gene is TRBV19, the J gene TRBJ2-2; a possible D gene is TRBD1 (6 bases). Germline CDR1 LNHDA, CDR2 SQIVND (reference sequence). V was trimmed by 5 bases and J by 3 bases, leaving 10 bases between them. CDR3 length: 14 residues. CDR3 protein: CASSQWTDTGELFF. As DNA, the CDR3 is TGTGCCAGTAGTCAATGGACAGACACCGGGGAGCTGTTTTTT.

The V and J genes are TRBV11-3 and TRBJ2-2, with unresolved D. Germline CDR1 is SGHNT and CDR2 is YENEEA. Trimming shortened V by 0 bases and J by 6 bases, and 5 bases separated the two germline ends. The CDR3 sequence is 13 residues long. The CDR3 nucleotides read TGTGCCAGCAGCTTAGATCATCCCGGGGAGCTGTTTTTT. Protein: CASSLDHPGELFF.

This clone was picked up a small number of times. This rearrangement joins TRBV29-1 to TRBJ1-1, with D unresolved. The CDR3 consists of 11 residues. The V end lost 6 bases, the J end lost 6 bases, and 11 bases lay between the germline ends. Looked up from germline, CDR1 is SQVTM and CDR2 is ANQGSEA. The CDR3 DNA reads as TGCAGCGTCCCTGCGGGCGCTGAAGCTTTCTTT. Protein product: CSVPAGAEAFF. Supplemented by reference TRBV29-1 and TRBJ1-1, the full variable domain reads SAVISQKPSRDICQRGTSLTIQCQVDSQVTMMFWYRQQPGQSLTLIATANQGSEATYESGFVIDKFPISRPNLTFSTLTVSNMSPEDSSIYLCSVPAGAEAFFGQGTRLTVV.

V is TRBV13 and J is TRBJ2-2; D gene unclear. Trimming shortened V by 5 bases and J by 4 bases, and 5 bases separated the two germline ends. Germline V lookup: CDR1 PRHDT, CDR2 FYEKMQ (reference sequence). The CDR3 covers 12 residues. The CDR3: CASSRATGELFF. The CDR3 nucleotides are TGTGCCAGCAGCCGAGCCACCGGGGAGCTGTTTTTT.

This chain joins TRBV18 and TRBJ1-1; a weak D match, TRBD1 (6 bases). V lost 0 bases and J lost 2, with 10 bases in between. From germline, CDR1 is KGHSH and CDR2 LQKENI. The CDR3 runs to 15 residues. The CDR3 is CASSPPTGINTEAFF. The CDR3 DNA sequence: TGTGCCAGCTCACCACCGACAGGAATTAACACTGAAGCTTTCTTT.

The chain joins TRBV27 to TRBJ2-7; unclear D gene. CDR1 and CDR2 (germline): MNHEY, SMNVEV (reference sequence). The CDR3 has 15 residues. V shed 5 bases and J shed 0 bases, with 14 bases lying between them. The CDR3, as DNA: TGTGCCAGCAGTCCCCTCGCCGTAGCCTCCTACGAGCAGTACTTC. It encodes CASSPLAVASYEQYF.

The chain joins TRBV28 to TRBJ1-3, with D possibly being TRBD1 (5 bases). This CDR3 comprises 13 residues. Germline V gene sequence: CDR1 MDHEN, CDR2 SYDVKM. V was clipped by 8 bases and J by 4 bases, with 12 bases between them. This CDR3 is CASGGLGGNTIYF. The CDR3 DNA reads TGTGCCAGCGGGGGACTGGGGGGAAACACCATATATTTT.

The V and J genes are TRBV7-8 and TRBJ1-2; possible D gene TRBD1, 6 bases. V was shortened by 1 base and J by 6 bases, with 18 bases between the two germline ends. Per germline, CDR1 SGHVS and CDR2 FQNEAQ. The CDR3 contains 16 residues. For the CDR3, the DNA is TGTGCCAGCAGCTTAGGGGGACACCCTCCTGCGGATGGCTACACCTTC. This sequence encodes CASSLGGHPPADGYTF.

V is TRBV7-9 and J is TRBJ1-1; D is unclear. The V gene's germline CDR1 is SEHNR and CDR2 FQNEAQ (reference sequence). The germline V and J ends were trimmed by 3 bases and 1 base, with 9 bases remaining between them. The CDR3 has 14 amino acids. The CDR3 loop reads CASSFGVGNTEAFF. DNA for the CDR3: TGTGCCAGCAGCTTCGGGGTGGGGAACACTGAAGCTTTCTTT.

The chain joins TRBV18 to TRBJ2-3; 10 bases fit TRBD2. The CDR3 is 15 residues long. Unmatched junction bases numbered 2, after V lost 3 bases and J lost 2 bases. Germline V CDR1 and CDR2: KGHSH, LQKENI. CDR3 nucleotide sequence: TGTGCCAGCTCACCGACTAGCGGGTACACAGATACGCAGTATTTT. As protein: CASSPTSGYTDTQYF. Based on the CDR3 plus reference TRBV18 and TRBJ2-3, the full variable domain is NAGVMQNPRHLVRRRGQEARLRCSPMKGHSHVYWYRQLPEEGLKFMVYLQKENIIDESGMPKERFSAEFPKEGPSILRIQQVVRGDSAAYFCASSPTSGYTDTQYFGPGTRLTVL.

This clone has only one observation. V is TRBV29-1 and J is TRBJ1-2, with a possible D match to TRBD1 (5 bases). The V gene's germline CDR1 is SQVTM and CDR2 ANQGSEA. The CDR3 consists of 14 residues. Trimming pared 3 bases from V and 4 bases from J, leaving 15 bases between. CDR3 residues: CSVDDSMQAYGYTF. CDR3 coding DNA: TGCAGCGTTGACGACAGCATGCAAGCCTATGGCTACACCTTC.

The J gene is TRBJ1-3, the V gene TRBV5-5; possibly TRBD1 for D (5 bases). Germline V gene lookup returns CDR1 SGHKS and CDR2 YYEKEE (reference sequence). The CDR3 is made up of 15 amino acids. Between the trimmed V and J ends, which lost 0 bases and 2 bases, there was a span of 9 bases. This CDR3 reads CASSLDGGAGNTIYF. CDR3 nucleotides: TGTGCCAGCAGCTTGGATGGGGGGGCTGGAAACACCATATATTTT.

The chain employs TRBV6-5 and TRBJ1-5; D unclear. Germline V gene lookup returns CDR1 MNHEY and CDR2 SVGAGI. This CDR3 comprises 14 residues. V lost 8 bases and J 0 bases, leaving 11 bases between the germline ends. CDR3 DNA sequence: TGTGCCAGCGAGGGCGGTTATAGCAATCAGCCCCAGCATTTT. This sequence encodes CASEGGYSNQPQHF.

The chain couples TRBV7-6 to TRBJ2-4; tentatively, D is TRBD2 (8 bases). Germline lookup yields CDR1 SGHVS and CDR2 FNYEAQ. Deletions cut 5 bases from V and 8 bases from J, with 19 bases between. The length of the CDR3 is 15 residues. The CDR3 is CASSPGGGLADIQYF. CDR3 nucleotides: TGTGCCAGCAGCCCGGGAGGGGGCTTGGCAGACATTCAGTACTTC.

The chain couples TRBV28 to TRBJ2-7, with 7 positions matching TRBD1. The germline gives CDR1 MDHEN, CDR2 SYDVKM. The CDR3 sequence is 15 residues long. The V gene end was trimmed by 5 bases and the J gene end by 6 bases; junction bases not matched to a gene: 13. The CDR3 sequence: CASSNNRGRGTEQYF. In DNA form, the CDR3 reads TGTGCCAGCAGTAACAACAGGGGCCGGGGAACCGAGCAGTACTTC. The whole variable domain, filled in from reference TRBV28 and TRBJ2-7, reads DVKVTQSSRYLVKRTGEKVFLECVQDMDHENMFWYRQDPGLGLRLIYFSYDVKMKEKGDIPEGYSVSREKKERFSLILESASTNQTSMYLCASSNNRGRGTEQYFGPGTRLTVT.

This chain joins TRBV3-1 (or the pseudogene TRBV3-2) and TRBJ2-4; tentatively, D is TRBD1 (5 bases). The V gene lost 4 bases and the J gene lost 3 bases, with 13 bases spanning the gap. The CDR3 totals 15 residues. Per the germline V gene, CDR1 is LGHDT and CDR2 is YNNKEL (reference sequence). CDR3 in DNA: TGTGCCAGCAGCCCCCCTCAGGGCTACAAAAACATTCAGTACTTC. Translated: CASSPPQGYKNIQYF.

This clone was recorded once. The chain is built from TRBV9 and TRBJ2-7; D gene uncertain. In germline, CDR1 is SGDLS, CDR2 YYNGEE. V was shortened by 3 bases and J by 0 bases, with 10 bases between the two germline ends. This CDR3 contains 14 residues. In nucleotides, the CDR3 is TGTGCCAGCAGCGCGACACCAAGCTCCTACGAGCAGTACTTC. Translated: CASSATPSSYEQYF. Full variable domain (missing parts from reference TRBV9 and TRBJ2-7): DSGVTQTPKHLITATGQRVTLRCSPRSGDLSVYWYQQSLDQGLQFLIQYYNGEERAKGNILERFSAQQFPDLHSELNLSSLELGDSALYFCASSATPSSYEQYFGPGTRLTVT.

This chain links TRBV5-4 with TRBJ2-3; maybe TRBD1 (6 bases). The V and J ends lost 2 bases and 6 bases respectively, with 13 bases between them. The CDR3 covers 14 residues. CDR1 and CDR2 (germline): SGHNT, YYREEE (reference sequence). CDR3 sequence reads: CASSLGQSGDTQYF. The CDR3 DNA is TGTGCCAGCAGCTTAGGACAGTCAGGGGATACGCAGTATTTT.

The chain is built from TRBV6-6 and TRBJ2-1, with 7 bases fitting TRBD2. J lost 7 bases, V lost 5 bases, and 17 bases had no gene match. This CDR3 region has 17 residues. Germline CDR1 reads MNHNY; CDR2 reads SVGAGI (reference sequence). This chain's CDR3 is CASSPRFSAGVKNEQFF. For the CDR3, the DNA is TGTGCCAGCAGTCCCCGCTTCTCCGCGGGAGTAAAGAATGAGCAGTTCTTC.